This T cell receptor beta chain was captured in a study of CD8+ T cells in alopecia areata. For the study at large: For treated patients, severity scores reflected the percentage of scalp area affected. Notes on the study in general: Scalp clonality, along with expanded CD8+ clones among the top 100, was significantly decreased by tofacitinib.

Comment on this clone: What it binds is not known.

The authors extracted RNA and reverse transcribed it into cDNA as the sequencing template. Libraries were prepared by immunoSEQ multiplex PCR; TCRdb keeps only in-frame clonotypes and omits some of them. The table lists hundreds of thousands of clones, around 65% of them singletons, with 1.2% in the top ten. The treatment here: oral pan-JAK inhibitor, 5-10 mg twice daily. The germline V gene encodes CDR1 ENHRY and CDR2 SYGVKD. CDR3 size: 17 residues. Between the trimmed V and J ends, which lost 3 bases and 1 base, there was a span of 17 bases. The receptor's source is a human donor with alopecia areata. Material: CD4+ T cells sorted from blood, obtained around week 42, from a patient treated with tofacitinib. The chain uses TRBV10-3 and TRBJ2-3; possibly TRBD1 for D (5 bases). The CDR3 loop reads CAISDSGRIRGTDTQYF. CDR3 nucleotides: TGTGCCATCAGTGATTCAGGGCGGATTCGAGGCACAGATACGCAGTATTTT.